The clone carrying this TCR beta chain was seen a few times. Antigen unknown. These data belong to a study of response to subunit inactivated influenza vaccine. TCRdb re-called the RT-PCR reads with MiXCR, one entry per CDR3 protein. The table includes over 750,000 distinct CDR3 sequences, 20% to 25% detected once. Whole-study results and caveats: Each seasonal influenza vaccination, the authors suggested, recruits few new T cells.

J was trimmed by 6 bases and V by 6 bases; bases with no gene match: 14. Looked up from germline, CDR1 is DFQATT and CDR2 is SNEGSKA (reference sequence). The CDR3 loop spans 14 amino acids. The clonotype comes from a man aged 50 to 59 who received an inactivated influenza vaccine. Sequenced here: PBMCs from blood, sampled more than 4 days after vaccination. This chain links TRBV20-1 with TRBJ2-7; 7 nucleotides match TRBD2. The CDR3 spells CSAHGGGVGSEQYF. Written as DNA, the CDR3 is TGCAGTGCCCATGGGGGGGGAGTCGGGTCCGAGCAGTACTTC.